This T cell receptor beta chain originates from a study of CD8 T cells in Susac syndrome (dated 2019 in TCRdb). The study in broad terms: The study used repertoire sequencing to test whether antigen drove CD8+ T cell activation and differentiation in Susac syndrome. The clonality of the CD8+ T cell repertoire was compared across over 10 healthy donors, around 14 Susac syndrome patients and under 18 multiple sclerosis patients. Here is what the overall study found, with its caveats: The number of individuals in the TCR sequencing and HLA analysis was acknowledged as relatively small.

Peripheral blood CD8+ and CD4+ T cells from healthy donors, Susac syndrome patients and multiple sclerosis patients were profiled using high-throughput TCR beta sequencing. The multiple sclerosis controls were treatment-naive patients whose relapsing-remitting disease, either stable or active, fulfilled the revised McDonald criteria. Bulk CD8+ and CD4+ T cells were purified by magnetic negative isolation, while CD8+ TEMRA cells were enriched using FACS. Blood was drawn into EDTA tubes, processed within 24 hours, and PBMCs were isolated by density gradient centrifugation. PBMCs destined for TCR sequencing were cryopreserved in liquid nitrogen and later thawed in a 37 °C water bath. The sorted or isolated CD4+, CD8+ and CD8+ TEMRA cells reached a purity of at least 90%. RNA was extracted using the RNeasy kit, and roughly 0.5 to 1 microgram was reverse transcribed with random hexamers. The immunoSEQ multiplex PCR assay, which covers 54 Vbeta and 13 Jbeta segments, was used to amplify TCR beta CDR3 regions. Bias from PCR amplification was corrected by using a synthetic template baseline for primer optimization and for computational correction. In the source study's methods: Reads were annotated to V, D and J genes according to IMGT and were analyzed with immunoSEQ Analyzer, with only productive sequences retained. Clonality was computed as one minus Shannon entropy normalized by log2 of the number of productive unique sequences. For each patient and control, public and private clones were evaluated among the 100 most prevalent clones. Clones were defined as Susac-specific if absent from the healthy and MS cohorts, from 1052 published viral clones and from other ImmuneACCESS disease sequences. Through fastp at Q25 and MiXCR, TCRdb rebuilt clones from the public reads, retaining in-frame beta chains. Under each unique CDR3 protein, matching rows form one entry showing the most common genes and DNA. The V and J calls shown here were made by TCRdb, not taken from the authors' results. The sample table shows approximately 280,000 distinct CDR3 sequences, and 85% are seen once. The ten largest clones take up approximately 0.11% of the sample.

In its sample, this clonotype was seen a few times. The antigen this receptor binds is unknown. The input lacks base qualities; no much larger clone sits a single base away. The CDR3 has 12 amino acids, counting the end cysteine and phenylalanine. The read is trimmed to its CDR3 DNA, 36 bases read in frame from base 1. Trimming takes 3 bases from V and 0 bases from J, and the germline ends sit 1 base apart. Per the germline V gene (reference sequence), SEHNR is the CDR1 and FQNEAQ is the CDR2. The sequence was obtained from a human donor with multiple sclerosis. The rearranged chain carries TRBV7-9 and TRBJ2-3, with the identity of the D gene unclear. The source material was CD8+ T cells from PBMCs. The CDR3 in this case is CASSFSTDTQYF. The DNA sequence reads TGTGCCAGCAGCTTTAGCACAGATACGCAGTATTTT. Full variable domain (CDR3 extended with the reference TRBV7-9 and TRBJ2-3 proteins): DTGVSQNPRHKITKRGQNVTFRCDPISEHNRLYWYRQTLGQGPEFLTYFQNEAQLEKSRLLSDRFSAERPKGSFSTLEIQRTEQGDSAMYLCASSFSTDTQYFGPGTRLTVL.